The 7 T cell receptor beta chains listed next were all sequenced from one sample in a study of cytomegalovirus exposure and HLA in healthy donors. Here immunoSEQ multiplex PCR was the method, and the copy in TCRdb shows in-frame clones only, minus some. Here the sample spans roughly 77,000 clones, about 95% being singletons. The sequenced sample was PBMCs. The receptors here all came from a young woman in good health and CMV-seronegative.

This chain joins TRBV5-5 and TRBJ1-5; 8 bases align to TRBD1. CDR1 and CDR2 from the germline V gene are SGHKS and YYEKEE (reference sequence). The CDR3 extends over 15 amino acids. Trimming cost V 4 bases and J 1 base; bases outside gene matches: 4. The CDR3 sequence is CASSLGTGSNQPQHF. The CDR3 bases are TGTGCCAGCAGCCTGGGGACAGGAAGCAATCAGCCCCAGCATTTT.

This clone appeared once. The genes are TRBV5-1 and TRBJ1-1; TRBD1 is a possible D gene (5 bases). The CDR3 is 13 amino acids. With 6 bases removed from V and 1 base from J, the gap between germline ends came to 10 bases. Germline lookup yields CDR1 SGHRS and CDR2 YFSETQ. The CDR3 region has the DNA TGCGCCAGCATTGGCAGGGAGAACACTGAAGCTTTCTTT. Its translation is CASIGRENTEAFF. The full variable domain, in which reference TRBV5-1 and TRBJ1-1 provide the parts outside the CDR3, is KAGVTQTPRYLIKTRGQQVTLSCSPISGHRSVSWYQQTPGQGLQFLFEYFSETQRNKGNFPGRFSGRQFSNSRSEMNVSTLELGDSALYLCASIGRENTEAFFGQGTRLTVV.

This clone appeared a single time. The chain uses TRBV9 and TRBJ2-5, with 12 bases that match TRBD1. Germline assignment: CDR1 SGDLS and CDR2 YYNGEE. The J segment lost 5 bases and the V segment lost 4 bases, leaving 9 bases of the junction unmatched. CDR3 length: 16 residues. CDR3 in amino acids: CASSSSGTGGAETQYF. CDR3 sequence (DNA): TGTGCCAGCAGCTCATCCGGGACAGGGGGCGCGGAGACCCAGTACTTC.

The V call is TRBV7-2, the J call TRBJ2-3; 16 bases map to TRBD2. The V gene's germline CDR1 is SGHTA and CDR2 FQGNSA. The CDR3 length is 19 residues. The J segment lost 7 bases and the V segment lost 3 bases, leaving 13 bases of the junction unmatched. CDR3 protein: CASSFPWGTSGRDSHTQYF. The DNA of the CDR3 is TGTGCCAGCAGCTTCCCTTGGGGGACTAGCGGGAGGGACTCACATACGCAGTATTTT.

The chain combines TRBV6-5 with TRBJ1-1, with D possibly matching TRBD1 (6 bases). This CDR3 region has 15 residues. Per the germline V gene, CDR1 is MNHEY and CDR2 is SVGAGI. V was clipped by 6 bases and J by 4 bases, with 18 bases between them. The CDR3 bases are TGTGCCAGCAGAGGAACAGGGACGGAAAGCACTGAAGCTTTCTTT. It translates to CASRGTGTESTEAFF.

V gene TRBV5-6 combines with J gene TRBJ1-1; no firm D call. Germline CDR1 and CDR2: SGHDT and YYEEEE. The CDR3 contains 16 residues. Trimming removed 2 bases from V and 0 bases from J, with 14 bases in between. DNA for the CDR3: TGTGCCAGCAGCTTCGACCTACAGAATATGAACACTGAAGCTTTCTTT. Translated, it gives CASSFDLQNMNTEAFF. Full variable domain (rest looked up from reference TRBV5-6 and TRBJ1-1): DAGVTQSPTHLIKTRGQQVTLRCSPKSGHDTVSWYQQALGQGPQFIFQYYEEEERQRGNFPDRFSGHQFPNYSSELNVNALLLGDSALYLCASSFDLQNMNTEAFFGQGTRLTVV.

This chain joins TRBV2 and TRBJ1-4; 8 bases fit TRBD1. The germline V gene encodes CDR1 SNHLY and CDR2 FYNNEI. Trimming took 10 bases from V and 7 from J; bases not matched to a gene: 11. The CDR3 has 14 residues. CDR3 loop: CATNTGGKLEKLFF. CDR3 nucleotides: TGTGCCACAAACACAGGGGGAAAACTTGAAAAACTGTTTTTT. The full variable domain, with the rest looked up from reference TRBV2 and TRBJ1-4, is EPEVTQTPSHQVTQMGQEVILRCVPISNHLYFYWYRQILGQKVEFLVSFYNNEISEKSEIFDDQFSVERPDGSNFTLKIRSTKLEDSAMYFCATNTGGKLEKLFFGSGTQLSVL.